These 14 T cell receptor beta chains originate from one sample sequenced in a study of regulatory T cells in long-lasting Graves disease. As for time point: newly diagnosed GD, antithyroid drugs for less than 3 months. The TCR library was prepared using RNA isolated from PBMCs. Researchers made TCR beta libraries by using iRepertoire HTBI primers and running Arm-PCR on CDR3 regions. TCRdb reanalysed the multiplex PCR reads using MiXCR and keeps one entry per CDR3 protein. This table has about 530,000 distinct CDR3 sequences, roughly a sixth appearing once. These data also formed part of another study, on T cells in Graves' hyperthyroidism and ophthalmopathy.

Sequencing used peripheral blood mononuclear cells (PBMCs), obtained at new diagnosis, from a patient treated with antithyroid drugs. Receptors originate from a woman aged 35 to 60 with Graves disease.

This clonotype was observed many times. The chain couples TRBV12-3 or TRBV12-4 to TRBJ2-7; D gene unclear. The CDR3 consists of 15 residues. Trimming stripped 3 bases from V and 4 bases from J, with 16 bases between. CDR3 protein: CASSFGVPTYYEQYF. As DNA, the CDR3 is TGTGCCAGCAGTTTTGGGGTTCCCACATATTACGAGCAGTACTTC.

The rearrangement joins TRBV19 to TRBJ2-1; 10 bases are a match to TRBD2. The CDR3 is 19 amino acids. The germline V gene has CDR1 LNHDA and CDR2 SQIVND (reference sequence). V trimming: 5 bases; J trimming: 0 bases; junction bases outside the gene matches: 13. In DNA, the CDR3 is TGTGCCAGTAGTTTTCCGCGGGAGCGGGAGGGGCTCTCCTACAATGAGCAGTTCTTC. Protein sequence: CASSFPREREGLSYNEQFF.

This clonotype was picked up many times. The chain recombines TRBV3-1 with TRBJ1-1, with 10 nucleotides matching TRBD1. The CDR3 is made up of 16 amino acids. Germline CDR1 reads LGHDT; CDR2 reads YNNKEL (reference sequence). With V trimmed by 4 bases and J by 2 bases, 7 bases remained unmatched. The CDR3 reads CASSPGTGEGNTEAFF. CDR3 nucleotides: TGTGCCAGCAGCCCGGGGACAGGGGAGGGAAACACTGAAGCTTTCTTT.

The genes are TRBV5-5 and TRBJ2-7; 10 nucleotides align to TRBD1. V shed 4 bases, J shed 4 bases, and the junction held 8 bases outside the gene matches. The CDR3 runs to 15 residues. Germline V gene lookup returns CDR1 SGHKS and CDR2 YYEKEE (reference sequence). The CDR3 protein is CASSLPTGGYYEQYF. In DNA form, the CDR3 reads TGTGCCAGCAGCCTGCCGACAGGGGGCTATTACGAGCAGTACTTC. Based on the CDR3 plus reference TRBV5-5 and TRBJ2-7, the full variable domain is DAGVTQSPTHLIKTRGQQVTLRCSPISGHKSVSWYQQVLGQGPQFIFQYYEKEERGRGNFPDRFSARQFPNYSSELNVNALLLGDSALYLCASSLPTGGYYEQYFGPGTRLTVT.

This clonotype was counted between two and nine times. Written as DNA, the CDR3 is TGTGCCAGCAGTTCTCAGGGGCCCGGGGAGCTGTTTTTT. This codes for CASSSQGPGELFF. The chain joins TRBV12-3 or TRBV12-4 to TRBJ2-2, with D possibly being TRBD1 (6 bases). V shed 4 bases and J shed 6 bases, with 9 bases lying between them. The CDR3 is 13 residues long.

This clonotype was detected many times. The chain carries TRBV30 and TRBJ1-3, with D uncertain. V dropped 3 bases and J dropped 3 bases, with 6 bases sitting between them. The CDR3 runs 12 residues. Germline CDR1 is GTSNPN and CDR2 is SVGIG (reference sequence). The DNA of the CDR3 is TGTGCCTGGAGGGCAAGTGGAAACACCATATATTTT. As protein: CAWRASGNTIYF.

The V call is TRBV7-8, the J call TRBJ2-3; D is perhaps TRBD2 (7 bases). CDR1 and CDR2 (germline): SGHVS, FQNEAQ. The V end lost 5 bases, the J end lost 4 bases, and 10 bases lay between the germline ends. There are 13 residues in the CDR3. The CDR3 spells CASSRRGPDTQYF. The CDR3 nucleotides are TGTGCCAGCAGCAGGCGGGGGCCAGATACGCAGTATTTT.

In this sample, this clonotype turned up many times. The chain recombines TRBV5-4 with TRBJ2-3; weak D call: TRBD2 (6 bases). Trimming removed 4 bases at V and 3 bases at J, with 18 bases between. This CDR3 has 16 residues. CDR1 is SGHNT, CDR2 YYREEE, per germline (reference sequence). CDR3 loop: CASSPLAGLPTDTQYF. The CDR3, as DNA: TGTGCCAGCAGCCCCCTGGCTGGACTACCTACAGATACGCAGTATTTT.

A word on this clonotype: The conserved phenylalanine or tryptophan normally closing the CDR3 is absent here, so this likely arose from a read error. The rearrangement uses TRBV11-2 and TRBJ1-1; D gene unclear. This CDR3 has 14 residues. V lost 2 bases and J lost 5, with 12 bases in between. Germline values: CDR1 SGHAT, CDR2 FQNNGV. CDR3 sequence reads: CASSLTAARTEAFL. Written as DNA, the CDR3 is TGTGCCAGCAGCTTAACAGCGGCGAGAACTGAAGCTTTCCTT.

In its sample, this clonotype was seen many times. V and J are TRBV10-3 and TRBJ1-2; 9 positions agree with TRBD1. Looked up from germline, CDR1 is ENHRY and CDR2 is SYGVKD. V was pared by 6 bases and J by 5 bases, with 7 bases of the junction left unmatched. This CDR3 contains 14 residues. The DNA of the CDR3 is TGTGCCATCAGAGGGACAGGGAAGGAGTATGGCTACACCTTC. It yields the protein CAIRGTGKEYGYTF.

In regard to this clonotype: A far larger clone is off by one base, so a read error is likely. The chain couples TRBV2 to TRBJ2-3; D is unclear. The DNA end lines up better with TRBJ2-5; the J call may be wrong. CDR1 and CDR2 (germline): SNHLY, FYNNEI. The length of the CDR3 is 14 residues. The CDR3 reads CASSEFIVAEIQYF. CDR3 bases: TGTGCCAGCAGTGAATTTATAGTCGCCGAGATCCAGTACTTC.

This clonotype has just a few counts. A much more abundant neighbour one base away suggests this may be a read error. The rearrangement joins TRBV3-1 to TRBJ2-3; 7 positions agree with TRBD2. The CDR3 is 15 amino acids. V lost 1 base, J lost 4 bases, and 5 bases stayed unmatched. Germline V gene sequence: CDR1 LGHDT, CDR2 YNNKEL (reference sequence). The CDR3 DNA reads TGTGCCAGCAGCCAAGGACGGGGGGACTCAGATACGCAGTATTTT. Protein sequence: CASSQGRGDSDTQYF.

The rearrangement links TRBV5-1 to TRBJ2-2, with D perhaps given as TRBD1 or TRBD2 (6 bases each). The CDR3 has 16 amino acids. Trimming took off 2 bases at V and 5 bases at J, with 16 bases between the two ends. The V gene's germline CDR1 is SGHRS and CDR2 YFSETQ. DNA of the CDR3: TGCGCCAGCAGCTTACGGGGGCCTTTGGAAACCGGGGAGCTGTTTTTT. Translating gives CASSLRGPLETGELFF.

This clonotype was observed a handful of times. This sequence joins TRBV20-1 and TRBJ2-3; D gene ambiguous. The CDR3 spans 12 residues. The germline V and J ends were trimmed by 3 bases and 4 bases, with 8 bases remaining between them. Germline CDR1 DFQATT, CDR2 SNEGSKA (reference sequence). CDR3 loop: CSASSGADTQYF. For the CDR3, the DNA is TGCAGTGCTAGTTCTGGGGCAGATACGCAGTATTTT.